These T cell receptor beta chains were read from a single sample in a study of radiation and T cells in renal cell carcinoma. Measured with immunoSEQ multiplex PCR; TCRdb has only the in-frame clones, and not every one. This sample carries about 26,000 clones, over 75% of them seen once, and the ten largest clones take around 32%. This specimen was blood, taken from a patient whose treatment included radiotherapy and nephrectomy. The receptor source for this set is a man in his fifties or sixties with renal cell carcinoma. CDR3s include the opening cysteine and the closing phenylalanine or tryptophan. The D gene is left open where the match is weak. Expanded clones are given a class, and other clones once, few, many or no size at all.

cdr3_nt: TGCAGCGGCCGGGACAGTAATGAAAAACTGTTTTTT
cdr3_aa: CSGRDSNEKLFF
j_call: TRBJ1-4
cdr3_length: 12
v_call: TRBV29-1
d_call: TRBD1
clone_size: .

cdr3_nt: TGCGCCAGCAGCTTGGGGTCGGAAAACATTCAGTACTTC
cdr3_aa: CASSLGSENIQYF
j_call: TRBJ2-4
cdr3_length: 13
v_call: TRBV5-1
d_call: .
clone_size: once

cdr3_nt: TGTGCCAGCTCCCGGGACAGGGAAAATGAGCAGTTCTTC
cdr3_aa: CASSRDRENEQFF
j_call: TRBJ2-1
cdr3_length: 13
v_call: TRBV18
d_call: TRBD1
clone_size: .

cdr3_nt: TGTGCCAGCAGCACTTCTAGGGGGCGTGGAGATACGCAGTATTTT
cdr3_aa: CASSTSRGRGDTQYF
j_call: TRBJ2-3
cdr3_length: 15
v_call: TRBV5-4
d_call: TRBD1
clone_size: .

cdr3_nt: TGTGCCTGGAGTCGACAGCAAGAGACCCAGTACTTC
cdr3_aa: CAWSRQQETQYF
j_call: TRBJ2-5
cdr3_length: 12
v_call: TRBV30
d_call: .
clone_size: .

cdr3_nt: TGCGCCAGCACTCATGACAGGGGGCGGCCCTGCGTCCGAAACTATGGCTACACCTTC
cdr3_aa: CASTHDRGRPCVRNYGYTF
j_call: TRBJ1-2
cdr3_length: 19
v_call: TRBV10-1
d_call: TRBD1
clone_size: once

cdr3_nt: TGCGCCAGCAGGTTGGAAAGGACTAGCGGGTCTTTGAGGGGCGGCGAGCAGTACTTC
cdr3_aa: CASRLERTSGSLRGGEQYF
j_call: TRBJ2-7
cdr3_length: 19
v_call: TRBV5-1
d_call: TRBD2
clone_size: .

cdr3_nt: TGTGCCAGCAGCCCGACGACAGTCGGCACCATATATTTT
cdr3_aa: CASSPTTVGTIYF
j_call: TRBJ1-3
cdr3_length: 13
v_call: TRBV7-2
d_call: .
clone_size: .

cdr3_nt: TGCGCCAGCAGGACAGGGCGGCCTGGGGATACGCAGTATTTT
cdr3_aa: CASRTGRPGDTQYF
j_call: TRBJ2-3
cdr3_length: 14
v_call: TRBV10-2
d_call: TRBD1
clone_size: .

cdr3_nt: TGTGCCAGCAGTTACTTCGGGGTGGGGCAAGAGACCCAGTACTTC
cdr3_aa: CASSYFGVGQETQYF
j_call: TRBJ2-5
cdr3_length: 15
v_call: TRBV6-6
d_call: .
clone_size: .

cdr3_nt: TGTGCCAGCAGCAAAGGTCCCGCCCTCCGGGACTACTTCTACGAGCAGTACTTC
cdr3_aa: CASSKGPALRDYFYEQYF
j_call: TRBJ2-7
cdr3_length: 18
v_call: TRBV7-2
d_call: TRBD2
clone_size: few

cdr3_nt: TGCGCCAGCAGTGAAGGGGAACCATACGAGCAGTACTTC
cdr3_aa: CASSEGEPYEQYF
j_call: TRBJ2-7
cdr3_length: 13
v_call: TRBV10-1
d_call: .
clone_size: .

cdr3_nt: TGCAGCGGCAAGAACACTGAAGCTTTCTTT
cdr3_aa: CSGKNTEAFF
j_call: TRBJ1-1
cdr3_length: 10
v_call: TRBV29-1
d_call: .
clone_size: .

cdr3_nt: TGTGCCAGCAGTGAGGCCGGGACAGGGCAACAAAGTGGCTACACCTTC
cdr3_aa: CASSEAGTGQQSGYTF
j_call: TRBJ1-2
cdr3_length: 16
v_call: TRBV6-1
d_call: TRBD1
clone_size: .

cdr3_nt: TGTGCCAGCTCACGAGACACCACTGGGGATGGCTACACCTTC
cdr3_aa: CASSRDTTGDGYTF
j_call: TRBJ1-2
cdr3_length: 14
v_call: TRBV18
d_call: .
clone_size: few

cdr3_nt: TGTGCCAGCAGTGATTACGCGGCGGGGACCTACGAGCAGTACTTC
cdr3_aa: CASSDYAAGTYEQYF
j_call: TRBJ2-7
cdr3_length: 15
v_call: TRBV2
d_call: .
clone_size: .

cdr3_nt: TGTGCCAGCAGCCCACGACAGGGTTTGGTGAGAGGGTATGGCTACACCTTC
cdr3_aa: CASSPRQGLVRGYGYTF
j_call: TRBJ1-2
cdr3_length: 17
v_call: TRBV9
d_call: TRBD1
clone_size: .

cdr3_nt: TGTGCCAGCAGCTTGGGGCTAGCCTTCTCCTACGAGCAGTACTTC
cdr3_aa: CASSLGLAFSYEQYF
j_call: TRBJ2-7
cdr3_length: 15
v_call: TRBV5-4
d_call: .
clone_size: .

cdr3_nt: TGTGCCAGCAGCTTAGGGACTAGCCTTTCCTACGAGCAGTACTTC
cdr3_aa: CASSLGTSLSYEQYF
j_call: TRBJ2-7
cdr3_length: 15
v_call: TRBV7-3
d_call: TRBD2
clone_size: .

cdr3_nt: TGTGCCTGGAGTCTCCAGGACTCCTACGAGCAGTACTTC
cdr3_aa: CAWSLQDSYEQYF
j_call: TRBJ2-7
cdr3_length: 13
v_call: TRBV30
d_call: .
clone_size: .

cdr3_nt: TGCGCCAGCAGCCAAGATTCGCCAGGAAGGGGCAATGAGCAGTTCTTC
cdr3_aa: CASSQDSPGRGNEQFF
j_call: TRBJ2-1
cdr3_length: 16
v_call: TRBV4-1
d_call: .
clone_size: once

cdr3_nt: TGTGCCAGCAGCCCCTTGGGGGGTTTCCACGAGCAGTACTTC
cdr3_aa: CASSPLGGFHEQYF
j_call: TRBJ2-7
cdr3_length: 14
v_call: TRBV11-2
d_call: .
clone_size: once

cdr3_nt: TGTGCCAGCAGTTTGGAGGACCTCTCGGCCTACGAGCAGTACTTC
cdr3_aa: CASSLEDLSAYEQYF
j_call: TRBJ2-7
cdr3_length: 15
v_call: TRBV7-2
d_call: .
clone_size: .

cdr3_nt: TGTGCCAGCAGCCCCGGGACAGGGTACACCGGGGAGCTGTTTTTT
cdr3_aa: CASSPGTGYTGELFF
j_call: TRBJ2-2
cdr3_length: 15
v_call: TRBV11-1
d_call: TRBD1
clone_size: .

cdr3_nt: TGTGCCAGCAGCGAACTAGCGGGAGGGGATACGCAGTATTTT
cdr3_aa: CASSELAGGDTQYF
j_call: TRBJ2-3
cdr3_length: 14
v_call: TRBV6-1
d_call: TRBD2
clone_size: .

cdr3_nt: TGCGCCAGCAGCTTTAATCCCCAGCCGAACACTGAAGCTTTCTTT
cdr3_aa: CASSFNPQPNTEAFF
j_call: TRBJ1-1
cdr3_length: 15
v_call: TRBV5-1
d_call: .
clone_size: .

cdr3_nt: TGTGCCAGCAGCATCGACAGGGGCGCTTTACCCACTGAAGCTTTCTTT
cdr3_aa: CASSIDRGALPTEAFF
j_call: TRBJ1-1
cdr3_length: 16
v_call: TRBV9
d_call: TRBD1
clone_size: .

cdr3_nt: TGTGCCAGCAGCTCGGGGCCCGGTGGGGAGACCCAGTACTTC
cdr3_aa: CASSSGPGGETQYF
j_call: TRBJ2-5
cdr3_length: 14
v_call: TRBV7-6
d_call: .
clone_size: .

cdr3_nt: TGTGCCAGCAGCCCAGGGGGGAACACTGAAGCTTTCTTT
cdr3_aa: CASSPGGNTEAFF
j_call: TRBJ1-1
cdr3_length: 13
v_call: TRBV7-8
d_call: TRBD1
clone_size: .

cdr3_nt: TGTGCCAGCAGCCGCGAGGGCCCCCAAGAGACCCAGTACTTC
cdr3_aa: CASSREGPQETQYF
j_call: TRBJ2-5
cdr3_length: 14
v_call: TRBV11-1
d_call: .
clone_size: .

cdr3_nt: TGCGCCAGCAAGGCAGGGGTTAGCACTGAAGCTTTCTTT
cdr3_aa: CASKAGVSTEAFF
j_call: TRBJ1-1
cdr3_length: 13
v_call: TRBV5-1
d_call: .
clone_size: .

cdr3_nt: TGCGCCAGCAGCGACCTTATCCGGGGGTCGCGGAATTCACCCCTCCACTTT
cdr3_aa: CASSDLIRGSRNSPLHF
j_call: TRBJ1-6
cdr3_length: 17
v_call: TRBV5-1
d_call: .
clone_size: .

cdr3_nt: TGTGCCAGCATGCTGCGAGGCTTTGGAGATACGCAGTATTTT
cdr3_aa: CASMLRGFGDTQYF
j_call: TRBJ2-3
cdr3_length: 14
v_call: TRBV7-9
d_call: .
clone_size: large

cdr3_nt: TGTGCCAGTAGTAGCCGGGACAACTACGAGCAGTACTTC
cdr3_aa: CASSSRDNYEQYF
j_call: TRBJ2-7
cdr3_length: 13
v_call: TRBV19
d_call: .
clone_size: .

cdr3_nt: TGTGCCAGCAGCGGAGCGGGAGGGATTGACAATGAGCAGTTCTTC
cdr3_aa: CASSGAGGIDNEQFF
j_call: TRBJ2-1
cdr3_length: 15
v_call: TRBV2
d_call: TRBD2
clone_size: .

cdr3_nt: TGTGCCAGCAGCCACGGGACAGGGGCTTCAGATACGCAGTATTTT
cdr3_aa: CASSHGTGASDTQYF
j_call: TRBJ2-3
cdr3_length: 15
v_call: TRBV5-6
d_call: TRBD1
clone_size: .

cdr3_nt: TGCAGCGTTGAGTCGGGGACTAGCTCCTGTTGTGAGTCCAATGAGCAGTTCTTC
cdr3_aa: CSVESGTSSCCESNEQFF
j_call: TRBJ2-1
cdr3_length: 18
v_call: TRBV29-1
d_call: TRBD2
clone_size: once

cdr3_nt: TGTGCCAGCAGCTCCCCGGGACTAGCGGGAGGGGAGCAGTTCTTC
cdr3_aa: CASSSPGLAGGEQFF
j_call: TRBJ2-1
cdr3_length: 15
v_call: TRBV5-6
d_call: TRBD2
clone_size: .

cdr3_nt: TGTGCCAGCAGCTCTCGGACTAGCGGGAGGGCCTACGAGCAGTACTTC
cdr3_aa: CASSSRTSGRAYEQYF
j_call: TRBJ2-7
cdr3_length: 16
v_call: TRBV5-4
d_call: TRBD2
clone_size: .

cdr3_nt: TGTGCCAGCAGTTACGCTAGCGAGTCCTACGAGCAGTACTTC
cdr3_aa: CASSYASESYEQYF
j_call: TRBJ2-7
cdr3_length: 14
v_call: TRBV6-6
d_call: .
clone_size: .

cdr3_nt: TGCGCCAGCAGCTTGGCCGCTGGGGAGGGAAACATTCAGTACTTC
cdr3_aa: CASSLAAGEGNIQYF
j_call: TRBJ2-4
cdr3_length: 15
v_call: TRBV5-1
d_call: TRBD2
clone_size: .

cdr3_nt: TGTGCCAGCAGCCGACTAGCGGGAGGAAGCTACGAGCAGTACTTC
cdr3_aa: CASSRLAGGSYEQYF
j_call: TRBJ2-7
cdr3_length: 15
v_call: TRBV6-5
d_call: TRBD2
clone_size: .

cdr3_nt: TGTGCCAGCAGCCCGAGACGGTACCAATACACCGGGGAGCTGTTTTTT
cdr3_aa: CASSPRRYQYTGELFF
j_call: TRBJ2-2
cdr3_length: 16
v_call: TRBV7-8
d_call: .
clone_size: .

cdr3_nt: TGTGCCAGCTCCCCAGGCGACACCTACGAGCAGTACTTC
cdr3_aa: CASSPGDTYEQYF
j_call: TRBJ2-7
cdr3_length: 13
v_call: TRBV18
d_call: .
clone_size: .

cdr3_nt: TGTGCCAGCAGTGAAGCAGTGGACGGGGCCTCTGGAAACACCATATATTTT
cdr3_aa: CASSEAVDGASGNTIYF
j_call: TRBJ1-3
cdr3_length: 17
v_call: TRBV6-1
d_call: .
clone_size: .

cdr3_nt: TGTGCCAGCAGTTACCGGGTTAGCACCGGGGAGCTGTTTTTT
cdr3_aa: CASSYRVSTGELFF
j_call: TRBJ2-2
cdr3_length: 14
v_call: TRBV6-5
d_call: .
clone_size: .

cdr3_nt: TGTGCCAGCAGTTCCCGATACGGGGAGCTGTTTTTT
cdr3_aa: CASSSRYGELFF
j_call: TRBJ2-2
cdr3_length: 12
v_call: TRBV27
d_call: .
clone_size: .

cdr3_nt: TGTGCCAGCAGTTATCAGCCACAGGTGACCTACAATGAGCAGTTCTTC
cdr3_aa: CASSYQPQVTYNEQFF
j_call: TRBJ2-1
cdr3_length: 16
v_call: TRBV6-5
d_call: .
clone_size: .

cdr3_nt: TGTGCCTGGAGTGTATGGCAGGGAGGGACAGATACGCAGTATTTT
cdr3_aa: CAWSVWQGGTDTQYF
j_call: TRBJ2-3
cdr3_length: 15
v_call: TRBV30
d_call: TRBD2
clone_size: .

cdr3_nt: TGTGCCAGCAGCTTATTACTAGCGGGCAACAATGAGCAGTTCTTC
cdr3_aa: CASSLLLAGNNEQFF
j_call: TRBJ2-1
cdr3_length: 15
v_call: TRBV7-7
d_call: TRBD2
clone_size: .

cdr3_nt: TGTGCCAGTAGTATAGATCGGGACAGGTTCCTCGCCTATGGCTACACCTTC
cdr3_aa: CASSIDRDRFLAYGYTF
j_call: TRBJ1-2
cdr3_length: 17
v_call: TRBV19
d_call: TRBD1
clone_size: .